Presented here are 11 T cell receptor beta chains from one specimen sequenced in a study of B cell selection in AIRE deficiency. CD4+CD127+ cells were sorted as the conventional CD4 T cells. Clones were sequenced by immunoSEQ multiplex PCR, and TCRdb holds only the in-frame ones, with some missing. Found here are some 25,000 clones, roughly 96% of them singletons; the top ten hold 0.2% to 0.25%. Sequenced sample: conventional CD4+ T cells sorted from PBMCs. The receptors were sampled from a human donor with AIRE deficiency.

The J gene is TRBJ1-2, the V gene TRBV28, with 9 positions matching TRBD1. Per the germline V gene, CDR1 is MDHEN and CDR2 is SYDVKM. V gave up 3 bases and J gave up 4 bases; unmatched junction bases: 12. This CDR3 has 17 residues. The CDR3 spells CASSFFPGTGNPYGYTF. DNA of the CDR3: TGTGCCAGCAGTTTTTTTCCCGGGACAGGGAATCCCTATGGCTACACCTTC.

This rearrangement joins TRBV5-4 to TRBJ1-2; 7 nucleotides match TRBD1. Germline CDR1 SGHNT, CDR2 YYREEE (reference sequence). Losses at the gene ends were 4 bases for V and 2 bases for J; bases not matched to a gene: 8. This CDR3 is 15 amino acids long. Here the CDR3 reads CASSPGPGQNYGYTF. CDR3 sequence (DNA): TGTGCCAGCAGCCCCGGACCGGGACAGAACTATGGCTACACCTTC.

This chain connects TRBV7-3 to TRBJ2-1, with a weak D call TRBD1 (6 bases). The CDR3 contains 15 residues. The germline V gene encodes CDR1 SGHTA and CDR2 FQGTGA. The V and J ends lost 1 base and 7 bases respectively, with 14 bases between them. CDR3 DNA sequence: TGTGCCAGCAGCTTAAAAGGACAGTCATATAATGAGCAGTTCTTC. Translation: CASSLKGQSYNEQFF.

This chain links TRBV28 with TRBJ1-5, with TRBD1 matching over 7 bases. The trim removed 0 bases at V and 3 bases at J, leaving 8 bases unmatched. This CDR3 has 17 residues. The V gene's germline CDR1 is MDHEN and CDR2 SYDVKM. Written as DNA, the CDR3 is TGTGCCAGCAGTTTATGGGCAGGGGGAGGAAACAATCAGCCCCAGCATTTT. Translation gives CASSLWAGGGNNQPQHF. Complete variable domain (other parts from reference TRBV28 and TRBJ1-5): DVKVTQSSRYLVKRTGEKVFLECVQDMDHENMFWYRQDPGLGLRLIYFSYDVKMKEKGDIPEGYSVSREKKERFSLILESASTNQTSMYLCASSLWAGGGNNQPQHFGDGTRLSIL.

This chain connects TRBV5-1 to TRBJ1-2; D remains unclear. With 5 bases removed from V and 0 bases from J, the gap between germline ends came to 8 bases. The germline gives CDR1 SGHRS, CDR2 YFSETQ. This CDR3 has 13 amino acids. This CDR3 reads CASRGLANYGYTF. Here the CDR3 DNA reads TGCGCCAGCAGGGGCCTCGCTAACTATGGCTACACCTTC.

DNA of the CDR3: TGTGCCAGCTCACCTCTACCGGGGACAGGTCACCACGAGCAGTACTTC. It translates to CASSPLPGTGHHEQYF. J is TRBJ2-7 and V is TRBV18; 8 bases fit TRBD1. From germline, CDR1 is KGHSH and CDR2 LQKENI. The CDR3 has 16 amino acids. The junction had 12 bases not matched to a gene; V was cut back by 3 bases and J by 5 bases. Full variable domain (remainder filled in from reference TRBV18 and TRBJ2-7): NAGVMQNPRHLVRRRGQEARLRCSPMKGHSHVYWYRQLPEEGLKFMVYLQKENIIDESGMPKERFSAEFPKEGPSILRIQQVVRGDSAAYFCASSPLPGTGHHEQYFGPGTRLTVT.

V is TRBV19 and J is TRBJ1-5; D remains unclear. The CDR3 extends over 14 amino acids. Germline values: CDR1 LNHDA, CDR2 SQIVND (reference sequence). The V end lost 2 bases, the J end lost 6 bases, and 11 bases lay between the germline ends. CDR3 nucleotides: TGTGCCAGTAGTATACGAGGACGTACTCAGCCCCAGCATTTT. Translated, it gives CASSIRGRTQPQHF.

V gene TRBV19 combines with J gene TRBJ1-5, with a weak D call TRBD1 (5 bases). Looked up from germline, CDR1 is LNHDA and CDR2 is SQIVND (reference sequence). The CDR3 spans 15 residues. V lost 7 bases, J lost 7 bases, and 20 bases lay in between. The CDR3 DNA reads as TGTGCCAGTATCCCCCGACGGGGCACGGGGCAGCCCCAGCATTTT. It translates to CASIPRRGTGQPQHF.

The genes are TRBV7-9 and TRBJ1-3; weak D call: TRBD1 (6 bases). The CDR3 covers 16 residues. The V end lost 6 bases, the J end lost 0 bases, and 15 bases lay between the germline ends. Germline loops: CDR1 SEHNR, CDR2 FQNEAQ (reference sequence). Written as DNA, the CDR3 is TGTGCCAGCAGTCTCCGGGGGGCGAGCTCTGGAAACACCATATATTTT. Encoded protein: CASSLRGASSGNTIYF.

The chain employs TRBV28 and TRBJ1-4, with 9 bases fitting TRBD1. Germline V gene data show CDR1 as MDHEN and CDR2 as SYDVKM. V was clipped by 4 bases and J by 1 base; unmatched bases: 7. The CDR3 has 17 residues. CDR3 nucleotides: TGTGCCAGCAGTTCAATACAGGGGGCTAGAACTAATGAAAAACTGTTTTTT. It translates to CASSSIQGARTNEKLFF.

The chain joins TRBV28 to TRBJ2-5; a possible D gene is TRBD1 (5 bases). Germline lookup yields CDR1 MDHEN and CDR2 SYDVKM. V was shortened by 6 bases and J by 2 bases, with 19 bases between the two germline ends. This CDR3 has 16 amino acids. CDR3 residues: CASRTTGSRTQETQYF. The DNA of the CDR3 is TGTGCCAGCAGGACCACAGGCTCGCGAACACAAGAGACCCAGTACTTC.